The rows below give T cell receptor beta chains drawn from one sample of a study of cytomegalovirus exposure and HLA in healthy donors. Some clones are missing from TCRdb's copy, which holds only in-frame ones; the method was immunoSEQ multiplex PCR. The sample lists approximately 100,000 clones, approximately 72% occurring once. The sequenced material came from PBMCs. The receptors originated from a woman between 35 and 50 years old in good health and CMV-seronegative. CDR3s include the opening cysteine and the closing phenylalanine or tryptophan. D genes are given only for firm matches. Expanded clones get a size class; other rows say once, few or many, or leave the size out.

abundance	v_gene	d_gene	j_gene	CDR3aa	CDR3nt
.	TRBV4-3	.	TRBJ2-3	CASSQGPTDTQYF	TGCGCCAGCAGCCAAGGGCCCACAGATACGCAGTATTTT
few	TRBV30	TRBD1	TRBJ1-4	CAWSPGQTNEKLFF	TGTGCCTGGAGTCCGGGACAGACTAATGAAAAACTGTTTTTT
.	TRBV14	.	TRBJ2-3	CASSQVRDWDTQYF	TGTGCCAGCAGCCAGGTCAGGGATTGGGATACGCAGTATTTT
.	TRBV9	.	TRBJ1-5	CASSPDGYSNQPQHF	TGTGCCAGCAGCCCCGACGGGTATAGCAATCAGCCCCAGCATTTT
few	TRBV2	.	TRBJ1-2	CASSERGANYGYTF	TGTGCCAGCAGTGAGCGGGGAGCTAACTATGGCTACACCTTC
.	TRBV30	TRBD1	TRBJ1-3	CAWLPGQGQNTIYF	TGTGCCTGGCTTCCGGGACAGGGGCAAAACACCATATATTTT
.	TRBV2	TRBD1	TRBJ1-1	CASSVPGTENTEAFF	TGTGCCAGCAGTGTCCCCGGGACAGAGAACACTGAAGCTTTCTTT
.	TRBV7-9	.	TRBJ1-2	CASSPGDGYTF	TGTGCCAGCAGCCCGGGGGATGGCTACACCTTC
few	TRBV6-5	TRBD1	TRBJ1-2	CASRSLRQGFDGYTF	TGTGCCAGCAGATCCCTCCGACAGGGGTTCGATGGCTACACCTTC
.	TRBV4-2	TRBD2	TRBJ2-7	CASSYEGTSGTTYEQYF	TGTGCCAGCAGTTACGAAGGGACTAGCGGGACCACCTACGAGCAGTACTTC
.	TRBV7-4	TRBD1	TRBJ2-2	CASSSRRDRGTGELFF	TGTGCCAGCAGCTCAAGGAGGGACAGGGGAACCGGGGAGCTGTTTTTT
.	TRBV19	TRBD1	TRBJ1-1	CASSMGIGTGFSGTEAFF	TGTGCCAGTAGTATGGGGATCGGGACAGGGTTTAGCGGGACTGAAGCTTTCTTT
few	TRBV19	TRBD1	TRBJ1-1	CASSIVDRVDTEAFF	TGTGCCAGTAGTATAGTCGACAGGGTGGACACTGAAGCTTTCTTT
.	TRBV7-6	.	TRBJ2-7	CASSLTENYEQYF	TGTGCCAGCAGCTTGACAGAGAACTACGAGCAGTACTTC
few	TRBV30	.	TRBJ1-2	CAWSVGIGGSSLYGYTF	TGTGCCTGGAGTGTAGGTATTGGGGGCTCCTCCCTCTATGGCTACACCTTC
few	TRBV6-5	TRBD1	TRBJ1-1	CASRPGQRVAEAFF	TGTGCCAGTCGACCGGGACAGAGAGTTGCTGAAGCTTTCTTT
few	TRBV5-6	TRBD1	TRBJ1-2	CASSYRTGRIGYTF	TGTGCCAGCAGCTATCGGACAGGGAGGATTGGCTACACCTTC
.	TRBV6-6	TRBD2	TRBJ2-3	CASSPSGVRDTQYF	TGTGCCAGCAGTCCGAGCGGGGTTCGGGATACGCAGTATTTT
.	TRBV6-5	.	TRBJ2-1	CASSSVGRGYNEQFF	TGTGCCAGCAGCTCCGTAGGCAGGGGATACAATGAGCAGTTCTTC
.	TRBV5-1	TRBD2	TRBJ2-7	CASSLRSSGGGSTPSEQYF	TGCGCCAGCAGCTTGAGGTCTAGCGGGGGAGGCTCTACTCCCTCCGAGCAGTACTTC
once	TRBV7-9	.	TRBJ2-1	CASSLDLEQFF	TGTGCCAGCAGCTTAGATCTTGAGCAGTTCTTC
.	TRBV7-9	.	TRBJ1-4	CSSSGGGLSNEKLFF	TGTTCCAGCAGCGGGGGGGGATTGTCTAATGAAAAACTGTTTTTT
.	TRBV5-6	.	TRBJ1-1	CASSFRANTEAFF	TGTGCCAGCAGCTTTCGAGCAAACACTGAAGCTTTCTTT
.	TRBV6-5	TRBD1	TRBJ2-7	CASSPSPGQTYGQYF	TGTGCCAGCAGTCCTTCACCGGGACAGACCTACGGGCAGTACTTC
.	TRBV7-2	.	TRBJ1-2	CASSSTPTGGYGYTF	TGTGCCAGCAGTTCCACACCGACCGGGGGCTATGGCTACACCTTC
few	TRBV6-6	.	TRBJ2-2	CASSYSYLVGAGELFF	TGTGCCAGCAGTTACTCGTATCTCGTGGGCGCCGGGGAGCTGTTTTTT